Each of the 9 T cell receptor beta chains below was sequenced from the same sample in a study of T and B cells in COVID-19 patients. Multiplex PCR with BIOMED2 TRB-A/B primer pools amplified TRB rearrangements. TCRdb re-called the multiplex PCR reads through MiXCR, storing one row per CDR3 protein. The repertoire holds approximately 5,500 distinct CDR3 sequences, about a fifth seen once, with more than 3% in the top ten. TRB was amplified from approximately 250-480 ng of blood genomic DNA. The sequencing input was blood. The receptors originated from a human donor with active COVID-19.

The chain recombines TRBV4-3 with TRBJ1-2; TRBD1 is a possible D gene (6 bases). The germline V and J ends were trimmed by 3 bases and 8 bases, with 13 bases remaining between them. The CDR3 totals 13 residues. The V gene's germline CDR1 is LGHNA and CDR2 YSLEER. The CDR3 here is CASSHTGTGGYTF. CDR3 in DNA: TGCGCCAGCAGCCATACAGGGACGGGGGGCTACACCTTC.

This rearrangement joins TRBV20-1 to TRBJ2-1; TRBD2 aligns across 14 bases. The CDR3 length is 18 residues. Germline V gives CDR1 DFQATT, CDR2 SNEGSKA (reference sequence). The ends lost 5 bases at V and 2 bases at J; junction bases unmatched: 11. DNA of the CDR3: TGCAGTGCTTTACCGACTAGCGGGAGGGCCAACGCCTACAATGAGCAGTTCTTC. This translates into CSALPTSGRANAYNEQFF.

This clonotype is classed as medium-sized (0.01 to 0.1%). The CDR3 region is CASTRAGRVNTEAFF. CDR3 sequence (DNA): TGTGCCAGCACCCGAGCTGGCAGGGTGAACACTGAAGCTTTCTTT. This chain links TRBV6-5 with TRBJ1-1, with D perhaps TRBD1 (5 bases). Germline V gene lookup returns CDR1 MNHEY and CDR2 SVGAGI. Trimming removed 7 bases at V and 0 bases at J, with 15 bases between. The CDR3 extends over 15 amino acids.

In regard to this clonotype: With a much larger clone just one base away, this may be a read error. V gene TRBV5-4 combines with J gene TRBJ2-7; D possibly corresponds to TRBD2 (5 bases). The J call could be wrong; TRBJ2-1 is a better fit for the DNA end. The CDR3 length is 13 residues. The germline V gene has CDR1 SGHNT and CDR2 YYREEE (reference sequence). CDR3 loop: CASSFSLADEQFF. The CDR3 nucleotides are TGTGCCAGCAGCTTCAGCCTAGCCGACGAGCAGTTCTTC.

By proportion, this clonotype is medium-sized (0.01 to 0.1%). The genes are TRBV6-2 or TRBV6-3 and TRBJ2-3; no definite D call. The CDR3 length is 16 residues. Deletions cut 2 bases from V and 0 bases from J, with 12 bases between. Germline values: CDR1 MNHEY, CDR2 SVGEGT. The CDR3 loop reads CASSYRLGSSTDTQYF. CDR3 nucleotides: TGTGCCAGCAGTTACCGACTGGGGTCTAGCACAGATACGCAGTATTTT.

The chain employs TRBV30 and TRBJ1-2, with D perhaps matching TRBD1 (5 bases). The CDR3 is 15 amino acids. CDR1 is GTSNPN and CDR2 is SVGIG in the germline V gene (reference sequence). The ends were cut back, 0 bases at V and 0 bases at J, with 11 bases in the middle. The CDR3 coding sequence is TGTGCCTGGAGTGTAACCCCGGGGGCTAACTATGGCTACACCTTC. Residues: CAWSVTPGANYGYTF.

There are a few counts of this clonotype. The chain joins TRBV6-2 or TRBV6-3 to TRBJ1-5; D remains unclear. The CDR3 loop spans 15 amino acids. V lost 5 bases, J lost 9 bases, and 20 bases lay in between. Germline lookup yields CDR1 MNHEY and CDR2 SVGEGT. CDR3 sequence reads: CASSARVGLAGPQHF. The CDR3 DNA follows: TGTGCCAGCAGTGCTAGAGTCGGACTAGCGGGGCCCCAGCATTTT.

Sample share makes this clonotype large. The V gene is TRBV19, the J gene TRBJ2-1; 7 nucleotides line up with TRBD1. The CDR3 has 15 amino acids. V trimming: 1 base; J trimming: 5 bases; junction bases outside the gene matches: 5. The V gene's germline CDR1 is LNHDA and CDR2 SQIVND (reference sequence). The CDR3 coding sequence is TGTGCCAGTAGTATAGCCCCGACAGGGCACAATGAGCAGTTCTTC. Protein: CASSIAPTGHNEQFF.

This clonotype was seen many times. V gene TRBV5-1 combines with J gene TRBJ2-3; D perhaps matches TRBD1 (5 bases). The germline gives CDR1 SGHRS, CDR2 YFSETQ. V was clipped by 1 base and J by 3 bases, with 12 bases between them. CDR3 length: 15 residues. The CDR3 loop is CASSLLGAETDTQYF. As DNA, the CDR3 is TGCGCCAGCAGCTTGCTAGGGGCTGAGACAGATACGCAGTATTTT.